The text below deals with one T cell receptor (beta chain). The sample comes from a study of cytomegalovirus exposure and HLA in healthy donors. The CDR3 is made up of 13 amino acids. After removal of 5 bases from V and 7 bases from J, the junction contained 4 bases not matched to a gene. Germline V gives CDR1 PRHDT, CDR2 FYEKMQ (reference sequence). The primer mix had 60 Vbeta and 13 Jbeta primers. Profiling relied on immunoSEQ multiplex PCR, and the TCRdb table lists in-frame clones only, not all of them. The data show 150,000 to 200,000 clones, 87% seen once. The rearrangement uses TRBV13 and TRBJ1-2; 10 nucleotides align to TRBD1. The clonotype comes from a girl less than two years old in good health and CMV-seronegative. Sequences were obtained from PBMCs. CDR3 nucleotide sequence: TGTGCCAGCAGCCAGACAGGGGGCAGTGGCTACACCTTC. Translating it yields CASSQTGGSGYTF.